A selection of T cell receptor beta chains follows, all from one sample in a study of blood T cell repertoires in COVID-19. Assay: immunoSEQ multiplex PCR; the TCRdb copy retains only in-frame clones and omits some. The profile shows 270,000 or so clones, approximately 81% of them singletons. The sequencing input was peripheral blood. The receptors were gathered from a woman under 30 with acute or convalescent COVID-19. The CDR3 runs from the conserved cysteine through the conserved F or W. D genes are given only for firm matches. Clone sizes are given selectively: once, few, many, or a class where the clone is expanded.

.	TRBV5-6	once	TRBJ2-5	CASSRDSEETQYF	TGTGCCAGCAGCCGGGATTCGGAAGAGACCCAGTACTTC
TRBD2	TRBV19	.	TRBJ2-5	CASSGPKTSGRQETQYF	TGTGCCAGTAGTGGCCCCAAGACTAGCGGTCGACAAGAGACCCAGTACTTC
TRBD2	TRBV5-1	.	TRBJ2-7	CASSLAASGGNEQYF	TGCGCCAGCAGCTTGGCCGCTAGCGGGGGCAACGAGCAGTACTTC
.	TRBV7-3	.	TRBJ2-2	CASSLSDSGYTGELFF	TGTGCCAGCAGCTTATCCGACAGTGGTTACACCGGGGAGCTGTTTTTT
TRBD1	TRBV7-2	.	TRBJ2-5	CASSRQGEETQYF	TGTGCCAGCAGCCGACAGGGAGAAGAGACCCAGTACTTC
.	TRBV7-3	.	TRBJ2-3	CASSLRAGPTDTQYF	TGTGCCAGCAGCTTAAGGGCGGGACCCACAGATACGCAGTATTTT
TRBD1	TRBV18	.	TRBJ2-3	CASSPQGAQTGALTDTQYF	TGTGCCAGCTCACCCCAGGGGGCTCAAACGGGAGCCCTCACAGATACGCAGTATTTT
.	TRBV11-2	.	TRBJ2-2	CASSTRTLELFF	TGTGCCAGCAGCACCCGGACATTAGAGCTGTTTTTT
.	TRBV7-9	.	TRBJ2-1	CASRYYNEQFF	TGTGCCAGCAGGTACTACAATGAGCAGTTCTTC
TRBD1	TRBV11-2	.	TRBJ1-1	CATQGAGLNTEAFF	TGTGCCACACAGGGGGCGGGCTTGAACACTGAAGCTTTCTTT
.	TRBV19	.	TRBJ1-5	CASRPAGGGNQPQHF	TGTGCCAGTAGGCCGGCGGGTGGGGGCAATCAGCCCCAGCATTTT
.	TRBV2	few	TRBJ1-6	CASSEGGHNSPLHF	TGTGCCAGCAGTGAGGGGGGTCATAATTCACCCCTCCACTTT
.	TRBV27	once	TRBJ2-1	CASRAAEGGNEQFF	TGTGCCAGCAGAGCGGCCGAGGGTGGAAATGAGCAGTTCTTC
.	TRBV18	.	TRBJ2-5	CASSVWVEDQETQYF	TGTGCCAGCTCAGTTTGGGTGGAGGACCAAGAGACCCAGTACTTC
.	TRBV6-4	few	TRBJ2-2	CASSEASTGELFF	TGTGCCAGCAGTGAGGCCAGCACCGGGGAGCTGTTTTTT
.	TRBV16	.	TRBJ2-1	CASSQFQGRAADNEQFF	TGTGCCAGCAGCCAATTTCAGGGGAGGGCCGCAGACAATGAGCAGTTCTTC
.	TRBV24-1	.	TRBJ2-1	CATSDPGPSSYNEQFF	TGTGCCACCAGTGATCCAGGGCCCAGCTCCTACAATGAGCAGTTCTTC
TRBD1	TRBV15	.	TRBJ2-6	CATSRTGGLSGANVLTF	TGTGCCACCAGCAGGACAGGGGGCCTCTCTGGGGCCAACGTCCTGACTTTC
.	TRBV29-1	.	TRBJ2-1	CSVAGGFYNEQFF	TGCAGCGTTGCGGGGGGCTTCTACAATGAGCAGTTCTTC
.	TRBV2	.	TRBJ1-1	CASITGHLNTEAFF	TGTGCCAGCATTACCGGACACCTGAACACTGAAGCTTTCTTT
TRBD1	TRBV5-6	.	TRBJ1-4	CASSLMTGPEKLFF	TGTGCCAGCAGCTTGATGACAGGGCCTGAAAAACTGTTTTTT
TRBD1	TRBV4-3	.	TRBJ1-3	CASSRLDRVTGNTIYF	TGCGCCAGCAGCCGTTTGGACAGGGTGACAGGAAACACCATATATTTT